Described below is a single T cell receptor beta chain sequence and its context. The target antigen is unknown. Other DNA sequences within the sample encode an identical CDR3. It was with 60 Vbeta and 13 Jbeta primers that the PCR ran. Sequenced by immunoSEQ multiplex PCR; TCRdb stores in-frame clones only, minus some. In the table there are about 110,000 clones, about four fifths of which are singletons. The source of the sample is a study of cytomegalovirus exposure and HLA in healthy donors. Study summary: Around 76% of more than 300 genotyped donors fell in the Caucasian-associated ancestry cluster.

Germline CDR1 and CDR2: GTSNPN and SVGIG (reference sequence). The V segment lost 4 bases and the J segment 0 bases; nucleotides outside the gene matches: 3. The CDR3 has 14 residues. Study findings and constraints: It emerged from a later analysis that several of the most significant clusters appeared to be linked to common viral pathogens. Earlier findings revealed that most TCR beta V segments proved productive either about 90% or about 30% of the time.

Sequencing was performed on PBMCs. The clonotype comes from a woman in her twenties or thirties in good health and CMV-seronegative. This chain links TRBV30 with TRBJ1-2; the match to TRBD1 covers 9 bases. The CDR3 DNA reads as TGTGCCTGGACCACAGGGGGCCCTAACTATGGCTACACCTTC. Its translation: CAWTTGGPNYGYTF.